The source of this T cell receptor beta chain is a study of blood T cell repertoires in COVID-19 (dated by TCRdb to the early 2020s). Notes on the research overall: Samples from collaborators originated in the United States, Italy and Spain and spanned both the acute and convalescent phases of COVID-19. Where HLA class I and class II types were available, the types were taken from metadata supplied by the sample provider, not from assay-based typing. A freely available public database, intended as a resource for researchers studying the immune response to SARS-CoV-2, is where the repertoires were released. A de-identified subject ID, COVID-19 status, age in years and sex were almost always included in the sample metadata. The samples were drawn from two sources: the first 160 participants of the ongoing ImmuneRACE study, and 1,000 to 1,500 subjects contributed by 6 global collaborators. The prospective study material was composed of cDNA or gDNA derived from T cells, B-cell-depleted T cells, or PBMCs. The dataset comprised deeply sampled blood TCRbeta repertoires from subjects exposed to, actively infected with, or recovered from COVID-19.

Broad study findings and their caveats: Clinical and demographic metadata were provided uncurated, with the amount varying by source and participant.

TCRbeta CDR3 regions were amplified from genomic DNA by means of the immunoSEQ Assay, a bias-controlled multiplex PCR. On the authors' methods: Within the assay, amplification of reference gene primers was used to estimate how many nucleated cells each sample contained. To quantify the absolute abundance of each unique TCRbeta CDR3 rearrangement, sequence reads were collapsed and filtered. For each sample, productive Simpson clonality was calculated as the square root of Simpson's diversity index across productive rearrangements. TCRdb re-hosts the immuneACCESS table, in-frame sequences only. Its copies lack some clones; in the studies checked, an unresolved V gene accounts for under half of them, and the cause for the rest is not known. That table furnishes V, J and clone size, whereas the DNA furnished D and trimming. The sample table shows 200,000 to 250,000 clones, and approximately 84% are seen once. The ten largest account for about 1.7% of the sample.

Participants in the prospective study were aged roughly 18 to 100 years, lived in 24 United States geographic areas, and enrolled through a virtual design. To assign participants to cohorts, the prospective study relied on clinical history that participants themselves reported in a screening survey and a study questionnaire. For ImmuneRACE Cohort 3, a participant was defined as recovered based on two consecutive negative NP/OP PCR tests, clearance by a healthcare professional, or resolution of symptoms. In the prospective study, mobile phlebotomists collected whole blood, serum and a nasopharyngeal or oropharyngeal swab from each participant. Participants in the prospective study had the option to provide additional blood draws and questionnaires over a roughly 2-month period. Blood samples from the prospective study were shipped frozen or at room temperature prior to DNA extraction. With regard to this clone: Its antigen is unknown. Base-call qualities are not available, and no considerably larger clone is one nucleotide away.

The CDR3, cysteine through phenylalanine, is 13 amino acids long. This entry keeps only the CDR3 DNA: 39 bases, framed from base 1. CDR1 is given as LNHDA and CDR2 as SQIVND, both from the germline V gene (reference sequence). The V end gives up 6 bases and the J end 5 bases, leaving 5 bases in the junction not matched to a gene. The receptor was derived from a man aged 35-49 years who had recovered from COVID-19. The sequenced material came from PBMCs or T cells enriched from blood (not recorded which). The sequence links TRBV19 to TRBJ2-7; TRBD1 aligns with 9 central bases. The DNA is TGTGCCAGTAGCGGGACAGGGAGAAACGAGCAGTACTTC. Its product reads: CASSGTGRNEQYF.